The entry below describes one T cell receptor beta chain. This sample was taken from a study of shared clonotypes between healthy human individuals. For the study at large: There were three CD4 naive, three CD4 memory, two CD8 naive and one CD8 memory plates per donor.

Each cell subset's genomic DNA was divided evenly among several immunoSEQ plates. Assay: immunoSEQ multiplex PCR; the TCRdb copy retains only in-frame clones and omits some. The sample contains a few hundred thousand clones, about 97% of which appear only once. A split of CD4+ cells into CD45RA+ naive and CD45RA-negative memory subsets was performed. The CDR3 is 13 amino acids. CDR1 and CDR2 (germline): SEHNR, FQNEAQ (reference sequence). With 5 bases removed from V and 10 bases from J, the gap between germline ends came to 15 bases. The sequenced sample consisted of naive CD4+ T cells sorted from blood. Regarding subset: CD45RA+ positively selected. The chain employs TRBV7-9 and TRBJ2-1, with D maybe TRBD1 (6 bases). The origin of this receptor is a woman in her thirties in good health. Here the CDR3 DNA reads TGTGCCAGCAGCCCGGACAGCCGGCAAGAGCAGTTCTTC. This encodes CASSPDSRQEQFF.